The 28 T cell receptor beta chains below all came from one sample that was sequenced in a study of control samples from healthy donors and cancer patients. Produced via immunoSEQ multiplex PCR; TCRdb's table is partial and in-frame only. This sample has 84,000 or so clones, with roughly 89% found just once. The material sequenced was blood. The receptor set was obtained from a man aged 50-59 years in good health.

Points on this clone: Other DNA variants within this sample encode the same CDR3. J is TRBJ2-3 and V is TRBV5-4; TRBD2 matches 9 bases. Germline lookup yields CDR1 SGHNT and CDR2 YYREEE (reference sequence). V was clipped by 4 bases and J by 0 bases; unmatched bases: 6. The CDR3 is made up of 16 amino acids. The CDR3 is CASSAGRGGSTDTQYF. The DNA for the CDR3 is TGTGCCAGCAGCGCGGGGCGGGGGGGTAGCACAGATACGCAGTATTTT.

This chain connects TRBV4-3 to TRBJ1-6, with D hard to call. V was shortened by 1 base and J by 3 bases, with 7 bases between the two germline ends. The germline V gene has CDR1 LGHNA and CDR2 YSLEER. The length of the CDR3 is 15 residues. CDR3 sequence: CASSQGALYNSPLHF. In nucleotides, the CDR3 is TGCGCCAGCAGCCAAGGAGCCCTCTATAATTCACCCCTCCACTTT.

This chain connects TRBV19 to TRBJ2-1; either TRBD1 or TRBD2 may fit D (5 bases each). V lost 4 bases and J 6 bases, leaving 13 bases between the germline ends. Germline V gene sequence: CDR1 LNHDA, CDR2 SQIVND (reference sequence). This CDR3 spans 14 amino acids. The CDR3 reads CASSSLSGGNEQFF. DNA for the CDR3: TGTGCCAGTAGTAGCTTGAGTGGGGGCAATGAGCAGTTCTTC. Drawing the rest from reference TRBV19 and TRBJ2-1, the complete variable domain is DGGITQSPKYLFRKEGQNVTLSCEQNLNHDAMYWYRQDPGQGLRLIYYSQIVNDFQKGDIAEGYSVSREKKESFPLTVTSAQKNPTAFYLCASSSLSGGNEQFFGPGTRLTVL.

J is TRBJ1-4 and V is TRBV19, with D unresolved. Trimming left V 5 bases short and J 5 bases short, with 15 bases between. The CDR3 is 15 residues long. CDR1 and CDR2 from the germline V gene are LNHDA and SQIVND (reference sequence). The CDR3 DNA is TGTGCCAGTAGTGTAATCAGGTTTGGAAATGAAAAACTGTTTTTT. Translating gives CASSVIRFGNEKLFF.

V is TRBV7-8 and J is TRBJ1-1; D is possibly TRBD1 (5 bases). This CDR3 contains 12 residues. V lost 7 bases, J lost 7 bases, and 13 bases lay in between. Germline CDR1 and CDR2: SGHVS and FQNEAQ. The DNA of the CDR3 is TGTGCCAGCACCCCAGGTGGGGGTGAAGCTTTCTTT. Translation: CASTPGGGEAFF. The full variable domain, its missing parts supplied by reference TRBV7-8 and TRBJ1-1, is GAGVSQSPRYKVAKRGQDVALRCDPISGHVSLFWYQQALGQGPEFLTYFQNEAQLDKSGLPSDRFFAERPEGSVSTLKIQRTQQEDSAVYLCASTPGGGEAFFGQGTRLTVV.

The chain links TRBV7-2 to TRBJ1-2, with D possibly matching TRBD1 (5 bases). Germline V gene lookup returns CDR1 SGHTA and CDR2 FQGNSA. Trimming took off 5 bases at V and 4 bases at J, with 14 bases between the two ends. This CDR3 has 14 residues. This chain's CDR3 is CASSERGNVYGYTF. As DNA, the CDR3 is TGTGCCAGCAGCGAGCGGGGGAACGTCTATGGCTACACCTTC. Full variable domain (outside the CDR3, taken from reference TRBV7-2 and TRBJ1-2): GAGVSQSPSNKVTEKGKDVELRCDPISGHTALYWYRQSLGQGLEFLIYFQGNSAPDKSGLPSDRFSAERTGGSVSTLTIQRTQQEDSAVYLCASSERGNVYGYTFGSGTRLTVV.

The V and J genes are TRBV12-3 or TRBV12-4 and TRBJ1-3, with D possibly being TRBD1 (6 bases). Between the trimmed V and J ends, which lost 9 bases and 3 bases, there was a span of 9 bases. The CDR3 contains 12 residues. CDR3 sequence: CASDRNGNTIYF. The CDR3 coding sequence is TGTGCCAGTGACAGGAATGGAAACACCATATATTTT.

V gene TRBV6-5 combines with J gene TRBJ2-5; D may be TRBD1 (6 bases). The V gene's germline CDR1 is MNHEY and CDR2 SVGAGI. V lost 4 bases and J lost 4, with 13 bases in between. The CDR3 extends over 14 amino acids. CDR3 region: CASSFDQGTETQYF. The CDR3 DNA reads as TGTGCCAGCAGTTTTGACCAGGGGACAGAGACCCAGTACTTC.

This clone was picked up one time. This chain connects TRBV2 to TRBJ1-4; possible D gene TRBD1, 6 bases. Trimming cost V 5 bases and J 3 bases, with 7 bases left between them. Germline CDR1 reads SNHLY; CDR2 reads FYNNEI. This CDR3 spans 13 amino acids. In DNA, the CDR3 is TGTGCCAGCAGTTGGACAGCTAATGAAAAACTGTTTTTT. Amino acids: CASSWTANEKLFF.

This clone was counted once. CDR3 nucleotide sequence: TGTGCCAGCAGTTTTACACCGACAGGAGGGCTGACCTTC. Translation: CASSFTPTGGLTF. This chain connects TRBV12-3 or TRBV12-4 to TRBJ1-2, with a weak D call TRBD1 (6 bases). V was cut by 3 bases and J by 14 bases, with 19 bases left in between. This CDR3 comprises 13 residues.

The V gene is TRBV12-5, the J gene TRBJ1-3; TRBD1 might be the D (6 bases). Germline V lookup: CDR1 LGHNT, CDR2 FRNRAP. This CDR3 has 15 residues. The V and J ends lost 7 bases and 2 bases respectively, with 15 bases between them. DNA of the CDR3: TGTGCTAGTGCCCCCAGGGGACGACCTGGAAACACCATATATTTT. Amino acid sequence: CASAPRGRPGNTIYF.

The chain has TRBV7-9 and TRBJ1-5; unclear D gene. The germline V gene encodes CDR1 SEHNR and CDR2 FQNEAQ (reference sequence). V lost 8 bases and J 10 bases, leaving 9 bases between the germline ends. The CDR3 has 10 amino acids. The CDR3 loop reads CASLAEPQHF. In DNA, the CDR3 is TGTGCCAGCTTAGCCGAACCCCAGCATTTT.

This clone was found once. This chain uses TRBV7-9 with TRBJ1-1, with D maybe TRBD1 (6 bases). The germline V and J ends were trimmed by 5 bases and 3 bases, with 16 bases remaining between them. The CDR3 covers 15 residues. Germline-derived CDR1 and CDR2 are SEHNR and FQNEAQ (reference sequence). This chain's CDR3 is CASSPGHLKDTEAFF. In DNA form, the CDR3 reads TGTGCCAGCAGCCCGGGACACCTCAAGGACACTGAAGCTTTCTTT.

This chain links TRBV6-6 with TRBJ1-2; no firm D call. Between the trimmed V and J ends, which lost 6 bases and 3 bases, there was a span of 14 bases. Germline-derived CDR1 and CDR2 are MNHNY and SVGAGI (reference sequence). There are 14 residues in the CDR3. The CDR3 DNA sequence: TGTGCCAGCAGGGTTTTGGGGTCTGACTATGGCTACACCTTC. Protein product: CASRVLGSDYGYTF.

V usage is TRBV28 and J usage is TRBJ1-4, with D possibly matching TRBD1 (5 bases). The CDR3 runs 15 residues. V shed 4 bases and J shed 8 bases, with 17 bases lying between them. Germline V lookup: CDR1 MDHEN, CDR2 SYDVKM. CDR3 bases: TGTGCCAGCAGTTCGGGACGGGGGGTTTTCGAAAAACTGTTTTTT. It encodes CASSSGRGVFEKLFF.

Written as DNA, the CDR3 is TGTGCCAGCTCATCCTCGCAAGCCGGGGAGCTGTTTTTT. This encodes CASSSSQAGELFF. This chain connects TRBV18 to TRBJ2-2; D is undetermined. The V gene lost 5 bases and the J gene lost 6 bases, with 10 bases spanning the gap. The V gene's germline CDR1 is KGHSH and CDR2 LQKENI. This CDR3 is built from 13 residues.

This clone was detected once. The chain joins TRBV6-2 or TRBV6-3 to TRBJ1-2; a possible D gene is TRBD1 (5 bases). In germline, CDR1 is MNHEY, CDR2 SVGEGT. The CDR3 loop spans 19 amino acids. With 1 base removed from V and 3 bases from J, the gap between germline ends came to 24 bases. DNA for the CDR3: TGTGCCAGCAGTTACTTTCAGGGAAGGAGTCCTCGCGCAGACTATGGCTACACCTTC. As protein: CASSYFQGRSPRADYGYTF.

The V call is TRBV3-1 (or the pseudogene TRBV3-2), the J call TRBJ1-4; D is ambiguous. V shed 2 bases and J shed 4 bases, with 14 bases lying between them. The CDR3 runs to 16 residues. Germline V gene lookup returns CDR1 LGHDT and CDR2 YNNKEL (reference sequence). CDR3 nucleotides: TGTGCCAGCAGCCAAAGTTCGGGAGGTTTTAATGAAAAACTGTTTTTT. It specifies CASSQSSGGFNEKLFF.

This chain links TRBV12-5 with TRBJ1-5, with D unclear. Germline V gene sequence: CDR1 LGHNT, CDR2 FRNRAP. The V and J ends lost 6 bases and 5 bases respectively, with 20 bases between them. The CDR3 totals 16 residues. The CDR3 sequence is CASGLSQDGAYQPQHF. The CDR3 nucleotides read TGTGCTAGTGGCCTTTCGCAGGACGGCGCCTATCAGCCCCAGCATTTT.

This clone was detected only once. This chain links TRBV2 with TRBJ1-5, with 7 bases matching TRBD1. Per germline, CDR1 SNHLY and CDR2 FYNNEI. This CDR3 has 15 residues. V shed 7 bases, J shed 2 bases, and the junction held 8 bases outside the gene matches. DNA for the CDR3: TGTGCCAGCACGCCCGGGACAGCAGGCAATCAGCCCCAGCATTTT. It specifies CASTPGTAGNQPQHF.

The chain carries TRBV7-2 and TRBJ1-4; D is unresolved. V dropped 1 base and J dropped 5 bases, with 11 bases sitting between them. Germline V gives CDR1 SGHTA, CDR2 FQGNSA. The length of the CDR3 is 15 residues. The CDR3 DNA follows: TGTGCCAGCAGCTTAGATGTGGGTAGGAATGAAAAACTGTTTTTT. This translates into CASSLDVGRNEKLFF.

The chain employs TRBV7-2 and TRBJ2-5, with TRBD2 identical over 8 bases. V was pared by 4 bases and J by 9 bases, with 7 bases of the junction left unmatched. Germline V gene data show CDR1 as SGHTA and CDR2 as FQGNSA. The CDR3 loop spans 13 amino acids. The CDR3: CASSSFGGVSQYF. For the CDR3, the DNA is TGTGCCAGCAGCTCTTTCGGGGGGGTTTCCCAGTACTTC.

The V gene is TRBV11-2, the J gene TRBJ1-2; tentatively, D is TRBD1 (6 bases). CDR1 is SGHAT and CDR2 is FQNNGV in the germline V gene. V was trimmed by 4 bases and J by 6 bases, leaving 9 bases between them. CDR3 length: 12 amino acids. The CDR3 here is CASSSEGDGYTF. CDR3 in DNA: TGTGCCAGCAGCTCCGAGGGGGATGGCTACACCTTC.

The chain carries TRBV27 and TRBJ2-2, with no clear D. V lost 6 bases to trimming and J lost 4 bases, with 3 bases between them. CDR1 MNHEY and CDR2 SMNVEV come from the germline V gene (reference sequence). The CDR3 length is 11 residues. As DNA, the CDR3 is TGTGCCAGCAGCACCACCGGGGAGCTGTTTTTT. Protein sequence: CASSTTGELFF.

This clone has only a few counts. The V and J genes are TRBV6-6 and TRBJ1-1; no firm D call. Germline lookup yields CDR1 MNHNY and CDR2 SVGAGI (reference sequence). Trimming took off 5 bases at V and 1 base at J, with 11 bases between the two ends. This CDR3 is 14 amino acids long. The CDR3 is CASSAELGNTEAFF. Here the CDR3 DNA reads TGTGCCAGCAGTGCCGAGCTGGGGAACACTGAAGCTTTCTTT.

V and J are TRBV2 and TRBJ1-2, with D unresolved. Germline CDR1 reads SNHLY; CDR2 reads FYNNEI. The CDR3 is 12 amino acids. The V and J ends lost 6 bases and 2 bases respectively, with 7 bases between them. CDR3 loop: CASSRENYGYTF. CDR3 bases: TGTGCCAGCAGCCGGGAAAACTATGGCTACACCTTC.

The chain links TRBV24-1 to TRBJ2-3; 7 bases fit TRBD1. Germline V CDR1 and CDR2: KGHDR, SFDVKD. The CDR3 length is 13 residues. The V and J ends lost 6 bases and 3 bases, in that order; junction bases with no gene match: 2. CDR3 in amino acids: CATSPRGTDTQYF. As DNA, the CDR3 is TGTGCCACCAGTCCCAGGGGGACAGATACGCAGTATTTT.

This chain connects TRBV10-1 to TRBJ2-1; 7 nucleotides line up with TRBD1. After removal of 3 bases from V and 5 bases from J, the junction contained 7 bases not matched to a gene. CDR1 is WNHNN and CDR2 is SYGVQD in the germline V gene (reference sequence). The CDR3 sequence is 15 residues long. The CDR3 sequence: CASSDTMTGNNEQFF. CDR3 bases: TGCGCCAGCAGTGATACGATGACAGGGAACAATGAGCAGTTCTTC.